The clone carrying this TCR beta chain was picked up a small number of times. Its antigen is undetermined. Time point defined: patch test 2, 6 weeks after DPC sensitization. The treatment is: therapeutic diphenylcyclopropenone sensitization with weekly scalp DPC. Each CDR3 protein gets one entry after TCRdb re-called the RACE reads with MiXCR. This table holds about 380,000 distinct CDR3 sequences, nearly 6.5% found once. The data are from a study of human T cells and chemical hapten exposure. Study-wide findings and caveats: The study found expanded TCRs formed significantly more large CDR3 similarity clusters than controls.

The input for sequencing was whole blood, taken in connection with sensitization to the hapten diphenylcyclopropenone (DPC). The receptor comes from a woman between 18 and 30 years old with alopecia areata. Some clones in this sample may be carry-over from other donors' samples.

This chain's CDR3 is CASSQALTSGGAGETQYF. The CDR3 coding sequence is TGTGCCAGCAGCCAGGCCCTGACTAGCGGGGGGGCCGGAGAGACCCAGTACTTC. This rearrangement joins TRBV4-2 to TRBJ2-5, with TRBD2 matching 14 bases. This CDR3 region has 18 residues. V trimming: 3 bases; J trimming: 4 bases; junction bases outside the gene matches: 10. Per the germline V gene, CDR1 is LGHNA and CDR2 is YNFKEQ.